This is a list of T cell receptor beta chains from one sample in a study of T cells in Graves' hyperthyroidism and ophthalmopathy. Via MiXCR, TCRdb re-called the multiplex PCR reads, giving one row per CDR3 protein. The repertoire includes 300,000 to 400,000 distinct CDR3 sequences, 15% to 20% of them detected once, and approximately 54% sits in the top ten. What was sequenced was blood. All receptors come from a woman aged 50 to 60 with Graves' hyperthyroidism. The CDR3 runs from the conserved cysteine through the conserved F or W. The D gene is left open where the match is weak. Part of the rows lack a size; the others show once, few, many or a class for expanded clones.

abundance,len,d_gene,j_gene,v_gene,CDR3nt,CDR3aa
many,14,.,TRBJ1-2,TRBV5-1,TGCGCCAGCAGCTTGGTTGGGGTTAACTATGGCTACACCTTC,CASSLVGVNYGYTF
many,17,TRBD2,TRBJ2-2,TRBV2,TGTGCCAGCAGCGGACTAGCGGGAGCCGTGAACACCGGGGAGCTGTTTTTT,CASSGLAGAVNTGELFF
many,12,.,TRBJ1-2,TRBV18,TGTGCCAGCTCAGGAGGCGAAAATGGCTACACCTTC,CASSGGENGYTF
few,15,TRBD2,TRBJ2-2,TRBV27,TGTGCCAGCAGTTCCTCCGGGGGGTTTGCCGGGGAGCTGTTTTTT,CASSSSGGFAGELFF
many,13,.,TRBJ2-7,TRBV12-3/TRBV12-4,TGTGCCAGCTCCAAAAGTGCGTCCTACGAGCAGTACTTC,CASSKSASYEQYF
few,12,.,TRBJ1-1,TRBV20-1,TGCAGTGCTAGAGTATTAAACACTGAAGCTTTCTTT,CSARVLNTEAFF
.,13,TRBD1,TRBJ1-5,TRBV20-1,TGCAGTGCTAGGGGGACAGTCGGTCAGCCCCAGCATTTT,CSARGTVGQPQHF
few,13,TRBD1,TRBJ2-5,TRBV30,TGTGCCTGGAGCCTTGGACAGGGGGAGACCCAGTACTTC,CAWSLGQGETQYF
many,16,.,TRBJ1-1,TRBV6-1,TGTGCCAGCAGTTCGGATGGGGGCCGCATGAACACTGAAGCTTTCTTT,CASSSDGGRMNTEAFF
.,13,.,TRBJ1-5,TRBV20-1,TGCAGTGCTAGAGATCGCCTCAATCAGCCCCAGCATTTT,CSARDRLNQPQHF
many,15,.,TRBJ1-1,TRBV12-3/TRBV12-4,TGTGCCAGCAGTTTAATACTCGGCCTCATAGCTGAAGCTTTCTTT,CASSLILGLIAEAFF
many,15,.,TRBJ1-2,TRBV10-3,TGTGCCATCAGTGAGTCTTGGGGCGTAGAAGCTGGCTACACCTTC,CAISESWGVEAGYTF
many,13,.,TRBJ1-1,TRBV2,TGTGCCAGCAGGGAGGGGGAAAACACTGAAGCTTTCTTT,CASREGENTEAFF
.,13,TRBD1,TRBJ1-2,TRBV20-1,TGCAGTGCCATCCCTCAGGGGGCGAATGGCTACACCTTC,CSAIPQGANGYTF
many,15,.,TRBJ1-2,TRBV30,TGTGCCTGGAGTGTACGTAGGACAGTACCCTATGGCTACACCTTC,CAWSVRRTVPYGYTF
many,14,TRBD2,TRBJ2-3,TRBV6-1,TGTGCCAGCAGTGAGGGACTAGCGGCAGATACGCAGTATTTT,CASSEGLAADTQYF
.,16,.,TRBJ2-5,TRBV7-9,TGTGCCAGCAGCGAAGCACCGGGACACCCTCAAGAGACCCAGTACTTC,CASSEAPGHPQETQYF
.,16,TRBD2,TRBJ2-1,TRBV7-9,TGTGCCAGCAGCCCCCCACGCGGGAGGGCCTACAATGAGCAGTTCTTC,CASSPPRGRAYNEQFF
many,13,TRBD2,TRBJ2-1,TRBV7-2,TGTGCCAGCAGCGCGACTAGCGGCGTGGAGCAGTTCTTC,CASSATSGVEQFF
many,13,.,TRBJ1-2,TRBV2,TGTGCCAGCAGGATTTCCGGGGTCGATGGCTACACCTTC,CASRISGVDGYTF